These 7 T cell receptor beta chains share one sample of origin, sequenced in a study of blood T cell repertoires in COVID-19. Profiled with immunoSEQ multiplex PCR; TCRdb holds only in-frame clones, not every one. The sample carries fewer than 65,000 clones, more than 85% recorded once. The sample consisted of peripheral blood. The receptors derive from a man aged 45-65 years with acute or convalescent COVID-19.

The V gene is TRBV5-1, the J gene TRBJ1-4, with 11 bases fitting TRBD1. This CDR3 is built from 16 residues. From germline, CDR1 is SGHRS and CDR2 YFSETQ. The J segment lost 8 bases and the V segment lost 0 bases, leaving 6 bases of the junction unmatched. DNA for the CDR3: TGCGCCAGCAGCTTGGAACAGGACAGGGGGCGAGAAAAACTGTTTTTT. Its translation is CASSLEQDRGREKLFF.

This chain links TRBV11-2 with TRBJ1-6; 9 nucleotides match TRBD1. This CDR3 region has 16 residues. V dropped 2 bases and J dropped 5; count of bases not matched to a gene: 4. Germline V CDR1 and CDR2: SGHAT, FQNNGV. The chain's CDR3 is CASSLLGQGNNSPLHF. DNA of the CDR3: TGTGCCAGCAGCTTACTAGGACAGGGGAATAATTCACCCCTCCACTTT.

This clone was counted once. CDR3 nucleotide sequence: TGTGCCAGCAGCTTAAACAGAGGGACAGGGAACTCATATGGCTACACCTTC. Protein product: CASSLNRGTGNSYGYTF. V usage is TRBV7-2 and J usage is TRBJ1-2, with TRBD1 identical over 9 bases. This CDR3 is 17 amino acids long. CDR1 and CDR2 (germline): SGHTA, FQGNSA. After removal of 2 bases from V and 5 bases from J, the junction contained 12 bases not matched to a gene.

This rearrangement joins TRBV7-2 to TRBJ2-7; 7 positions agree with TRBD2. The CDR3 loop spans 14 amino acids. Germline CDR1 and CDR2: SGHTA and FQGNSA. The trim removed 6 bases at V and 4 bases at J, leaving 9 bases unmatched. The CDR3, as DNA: TGTGCCAGCAGGCGGACGGGAGGTGATTACGAGCAGTACTTC. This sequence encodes CASRRTGGDYEQYF.

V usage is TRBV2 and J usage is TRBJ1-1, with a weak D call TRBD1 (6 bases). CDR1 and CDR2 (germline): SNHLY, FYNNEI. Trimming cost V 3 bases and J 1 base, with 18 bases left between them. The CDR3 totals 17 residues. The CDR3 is CASSDFGGGPWNTEAFF. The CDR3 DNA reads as TGTGCCAGCAGTGATTTCGGGGGGGGGCCGTGGAACACTGAAGCTTTCTTT.

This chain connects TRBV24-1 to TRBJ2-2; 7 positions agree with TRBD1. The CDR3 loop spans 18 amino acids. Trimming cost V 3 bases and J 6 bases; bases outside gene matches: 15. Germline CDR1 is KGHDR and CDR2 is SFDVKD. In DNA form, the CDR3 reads TGTGCCACCAGTGATCTGGGATGGACAGGAGATAGGCCCGGGGAGCTGTTTTTT. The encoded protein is CATSDLGWTGDRPGELFF.

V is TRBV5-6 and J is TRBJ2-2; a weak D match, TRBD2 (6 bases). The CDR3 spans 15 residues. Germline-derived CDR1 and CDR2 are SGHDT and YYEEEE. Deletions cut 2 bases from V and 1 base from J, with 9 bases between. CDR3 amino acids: CASSFLAENTGELFF. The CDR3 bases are TGTGCCAGCAGCTTTTTAGCGGAGAACACCGGGGAGCTGTTTTTT.